A selection of T cell receptor beta chains follows, all from one sample in a study of T cells in Graves' hyperthyroidism and ophthalmopathy. MiXCR was run by TCRdb on the multiplex PCR reads, yielding one entry per CDR3 protein. The repertoire includes 550,000 to 600,000 distinct CDR3 sequences, approximately 15% of them detected once, and 15% to 20% sits in the top ten. The sequenced material came from blood. The receptor source for this set is a woman aged 18-35 years with Graves' hyperthyroidism. CDR3s include the opening cysteine and the closing phenylalanine or tryptophan. Each record gives: CDR3 protein, CDR3 DNA, CDR3 length, J gene, V gene, D gene, clone size. The D gene is left open where the match is weak. The size entry is marked missing in some rows and otherwise reads once, few, many or a size class.

CSARSLTGEGTEAFF | TGCAGTGCTAGATCCCTGACAGGGGAGGGCACTGAAGCTTTCTTT | 15 | TRBJ1-1 | TRBV20-1 | TRBD1 | many
CASSPTLAGGTYEQYF | TGTGCCAGCTCACCAACTCTAGCGGGAGGAACCTACGAGCAGTACTTC | 16 | TRBJ2-7 | TRBV12-3/TRBV12-4 | TRBD2 | NA
CASSFSGGIGYTF | TGTGCCAGCAGTTTCAGCGGGGGGATTGGCTACACCTTC | 13 | TRBJ1-2 | TRBV12-3/TRBV12-4 | NA | NA
CASSTYRDRSYEQYF | TGTGCCAGCAGTACTTATCGGGACAGATCCTACGAGCAGTACTTC | 15 | TRBJ2-7 | TRBV27 | TRBD1 | NA
CASSVNTGESQPQHF | TGTGCCAGCAGTGTTAATACAGGGGAAAGTCAGCCCCAGCATTTT | 15 | TRBJ1-5 | TRBV6-1 | TRBD1 | NA
CASSGEYNEQFF | TGTGCCAGCAGCGGTGAATACAATGAGCAGTTCTTC | 12 | TRBJ2-1 | TRBV7-9 | NA | many
CASNAERGAAYGYTF | TGTGCCAGCAACGCAGAACGGGGCGCCGCCTATGGCTACACCTTC | 15 | TRBJ1-2 | TRBV2 | NA | many
CASSQEPGTGGYEQYF | TGCGCCAGCAGCCAAGAGCCCGGGACAGGGGGGTACGAGCAGTACTTC | 16 | TRBJ2-7 | TRBV4-3 | TRBD1 | few
CASSRGVDRGGDNGYTF | TGTGCCAGCAGTCGCGGCGTAGACAGGGGAGGTGATAACGGCTACACCTTC | 17 | TRBJ1-2 | TRBV6-2/TRBV6-3 | TRBD1 | many
CASSYSQSGETQYF | TGTGCCAGCAGTTACTCCCAGTCTGGGGAGACCCAGTACTTC | 14 | TRBJ2-5 | TRBV6-5 | NA | NA
CASSLPGTGRDEQYF | TGTGCCAGCAGTTTACCCGGGACAGGGAGAGACGAGCAGTACTTC | 15 | TRBJ2-7 | TRBV27 | TRBD1 | NA
CASSPTEQETQYF | TGTGCCAGCAGCCCGACCGAGCAAGAGACCCAGTACTTC | 13 | TRBJ2-5 | TRBV5-5 | NA | many
CASNGRLALNEQFF | TGTGCCAGCAACGGCCGACTAGCGCTCAATGAGCAGTTCTTC | 14 | TRBJ2-1 | TRBV11-2 | TRBD2 | many
CSASHRLNQISYNEQFF | TGCAGCGCTAGCCATCGATTGAACCAGATATCCTACAATGAGCAGTTCTTC | 17 | TRBJ2-1 | TRBV29-1 | NA | few
CSANRDRGAYEQYF | TGCAGTGCAAACCGGGACAGGGGGGCCTACGAGCAGTACTTC | 14 | TRBJ2-7 | TRBV20-1 | TRBD1 | NA
CASSLGQGTWDEQFF | TGTGCCAGCAGCCTTGGACAGGGGACTTGGGATGAGCAGTTCTTC | 15 | TRBJ2-1 | TRBV6-1 | TRBD1 | few
CATSDSDRVAGYTF | TGTGCCACCAGTGATTCTGACAGGGTAGCAGGCTACACCTTC | 14 | TRBJ1-2 | TRBV24-1 | TRBD1 | NA
CASSLRLAEQYF | TGTGCCAGCAGCCTACGACTAGCCGAGCAGTACTTC | 12 | TRBJ2-7 | TRBV2 | TRBD2 | many
CASSLYRGAYEQFF | TGTGCCAGCAGTTTATATCGGGGGGCTTATGAGCAGTTCTTC | 14 | TRBJ2-1 | TRBV12-3/TRBV12-4 | NA | NA
CASGRTNQPQHF | TGTGCCAGCGGGCGGACCAATCAGCCCCAGCATTTT | 12 | TRBJ1-5 | TRBV7-9 | NA | many